A selection of T cell receptor beta chains follows, all from one sample in a study of blood T cells in healthy people across ages. TCRdb analysed the 5' RACE reads with MiXCR anew, one entry per CDR3 protein. Counted here are 1.5 million to 2 million distinct CDR3 sequences, 35% to 50% occurring once; the ten biggest clones make up 23%. Sequenced: blood. Every receptor here comes from a human donor in good health. Each CDR3 is given without its conserved first and last residue.

>TRBJ1-2|TRBV24-1
ATSDHQGALGYT
>TRBJ2-3|TRBV7-9
ARSPRDTQY
>TRBJ2-7|TRBV29-1
SARDGYNEQY
>-|TRBV29-1
SVEGEGDEQY
>TRBJ2-5|TRBV29-1
SGSTGVSETQY
>TRBJ1-2|TRBV19
ASSLQGGHDGYT
>TRBJ2-3|TRBV5-1
ASSSDTSSTDTQY
>TRBJ2-3|TRBV11-2
ASQQPSTDTQY
>TRBJ2-1|TRBV9
ASSPIGGPYNEQF
>TRBJ2-1|TRBV12-3/TRBV12-4
ASSKEVGSHNEQF
>TRBJ2-1|TRBV3-1
ASSQEWVNSYNEQF
>TRBJ2-1|TRBV29-1
SVDIGRGGVYNEQF
>TRBJ1-1|TRBV29-1
SAVWGADTEAF
>TRBJ1-2|TRBV5-5
ASSLDAVAYGYT
>TRBJ2-3|TRBV5-1
ASSPDEGSSTDTQY
>TRBJ2-3|TRBV25-1
ASSRGNTQY
>TRBJ2-7|TRBV7-9
ASSADRGFPYEQY
>TRBJ1-2|TRBV10-2
ASSESPGSGYT
>TRBJ1-6|TRBV4-1
ASSQGDRTGSPLH
>TRBJ2-1|TRBV7-2
ASSSAAGGTRNEQF
>TRBJ2-3|TRBV2
ASRASGTSEDTQY
>TRBJ1-2|TRBV7-2
ASTLRLGAEGYT
>TRBJ2-7|TRBV27
ASSPAGTGVEQY
>TRBJ2-5|TRBV27
ASSLSVGVIQYEQY
>-|TRBV28
ASSLGTGTGAGETQY
>TRBJ1-5|TRBV5-1
ASSPTPGIDQPQH
>TRBJ2-3|TRBV7-2
ASSLGVGAGITDTQY
>TRBJ2-5|TRBV5-1
ASSGGLDGETQY
>TRBJ2-3|TRBV20-1
RAGQGGGTDTQY
>TRBJ2-5|TRBV9
ASSASWSQETQY
>TRBJ1-6|TRBV6-2/TRBV6-3
ASTYSRGTPLH
>TRBJ2-7|TRBV4-1
ASSRPTSSGHEQY
>TRBJ1-2|TRBV19
ASSILGWSDGYT
>TRBJ2-3|TRBV5-1
ASSKSAGGFEDTQY
>TRBJ2-7|TRBV15
ATTISGAYEQY
>TRBJ1-1|TRBV28
ASSSDHGHMIRYMNTEAF
>-|TRBV7-2
ASSAVEGTYEQY
>TRBJ2-1|TRBV12-3/TRBV12-4
ASSVGLAGEQF
>TRBJ2-3|TRBV12-3/TRBV12-4
ASSLEGAGTGTDTQY
>TRBJ2-5|TRBV20-1
SAGGTSETQY
>TRBJ2-5|TRBV29-1
SVYRQGGEETQY
>TRBJ2-1|TRBV20-1
SALAGMNNEQF
>TRBJ1-1|TRBV5-8
ASRRIRDNSLVPMNTEAF
>TRBJ2-1|TRBV3-1
ASSPLLAGGSDEQF
>TRBJ2-3|TRBV7-9
ASSLVQADTQY
>TRBJ1-2|TRBV12-3/TRBV12-4
ASSFWDREGDGYT
>TRBJ2-2|TRBV7-2
ASSLALMNTGELF
>TRBJ2-3|TRBV14
ASSPKVTELYTDTQY
>TRBJ2-3|TRBV12-3/TRBV12-4
ASSCFAGADTQY
>TRBJ1-2|TRBV29-1
SVEQRLSYGYT
>TRBJ1-2|TRBV4-1
ASSPRLGAGTVGYGYT
>TRBJ2-6|TRBV6-1
AGTRGPNSGANVLT
>TRBJ2-1|TRBV7-9
ASSLEKDEQF
>TRBJ2-1|TRBV9
ASSPTMGGSGAALYNEQF
>TRBJ2-1|TRBV9
ASSVVGGGDNEQF
>TRBJ2-4|TRBV7-9
ASSPGVAGGLDIQY